This T cell receptor (beta chain) was retrieved from a study of blood T cell repertoires in COVID-19. Study information: Whether acute or convalescent, the COVID-19 samples came from the United States, Italy and Spain. PBMCs, B-cell-depleted T cells, or T cells provided the cDNA or gDNA that made up the material.

Per the germline V gene, CDR1 is SQVTM and CDR2 is ANQGSEA. The trim removed 7 bases at V and 3 bases at J, leaving 15 bases unmatched. The length of the CDR3 is 17 residues. The Seattle site enrolled patients during active infection and followed them longitudinally. In the authors' methods: Amplified reference gene primers provided the basis for estimating nucleated cell counts. Only in-frame clones appear in the TCRdb table, and some are missing; sequencing was by immunoSEQ multiplex PCR. V and J calls and clone size are given by that table; D and trimming were obtained from the DNA. The sample lists around 470,000 clones; 80% to 90% were seen once.

Sequenced: peripheral blood. The chain employs TRBV29-1 and TRBJ2-3; 11 nucleotides line up with TRBD2. The TCR originated in a young man with COVID-19, enrolled during active disease. CDR3 in amino acids: CSAPIRRLAGGTDTQYF. The CDR3 DNA reads TGCAGCGCACCGATCAGGCGCCTAGCGGGAGGAACAGATACGCAGTATTTT.